This entry lists 22 T cell receptor beta chains sequenced from one sample in a study of blood T cell repertoires in COVID-19. Sequenced by immunoSEQ multiplex PCR; TCRdb stores in-frame clones only, minus some. The sample shows about 77,000 clones, around 90% of them seen only once. Specimen: peripheral blood. Every receptor here comes from a woman of 80 years or more with active or convalescent COVID-19.

The J gene is TRBJ1-2, the V gene TRBV4-1; 8 bases line up with TRBD1. Germline lookup yields CDR1 MGHRA and CDR2 YSYEKL. The CDR3 is made up of 17 amino acids. V shed 6 bases and J 7 bases; nucleotides not matched to a gene: 19. The CDR3 DNA follows: TGCGCCAGCAGTATCAACGTCGCCAGGGGGCGAGACGGTGGCTACACCTTC. Protein: CASSINVARGRDGGYTF.

V and J are TRBV5-1 and TRBJ2-5, with 10 nucleotides matching TRBD1. Per the germline V gene, CDR1 is SGHRS and CDR2 is YFSETQ. V dropped 3 bases and J dropped 3; count of bases not matched to a gene: 5. The CDR3 consists of 15 residues. The CDR3 spells CASSWVGTGEETQYF. The CDR3 DNA reads TGCGCCAGCAGCTGGGTAGGGACAGGGGAAGAGACCCAGTACTTC.

This chain links TRBV30 with TRBJ2-5; 8 bases line up with TRBD2. The CDR3 totals 15 residues. CDR1 is GTSNPN, CDR2 SVGIG, per germline (reference sequence). V lost 4 bases, J lost 7 bases, and 14 bases stayed unmatched. In DNA, the CDR3 is TGTGCCTGGACCCCTACCCCGGGGGGGCGCGGGACCCAGTACTTC. Amino acid sequence: CAWTPTPGGRGTQYF.

Written as DNA, the CDR3 is TGTGCCAGCTCACTACAGGGGTTTGGTCAGCCCCAGCATTTT. Translated, it gives CASSLQGFGQPQHF. This sequence joins TRBV18 and TRBJ1-5, with 7 bases fitting TRBD1. The CDR3 is made up of 14 amino acids. With V trimmed by 4 bases and J by 6 bases, 6 bases remained unmatched. Per the germline V gene, CDR1 is KGHSH and CDR2 is LQKENI.

The rearrangement links TRBV28 to TRBJ1-2, with TRBD1 matching 7 bases. This CDR3 is 14 amino acids long. The germline CDR1 and CDR2 sequences are MDHEN and SYDVKM. J gave up 6 bases and V 3 bases, and 7 bases lay outside the gene matches. CDR3 DNA sequence: TGTGCCAGCAGTTTGGGCAGGGGGGAAAATGGCTACACCTTC. Encoded protein: CASSLGRGENGYTF.

The chain links TRBV6-2 or TRBV6-3 to TRBJ2-5, with 11 bases that match TRBD2. The CDR3 runs 18 residues. Trimming cost V 3 bases and J 4 bases; bases outside gene matches: 13. Germline CDR1 MNHEY, CDR2 SVGEGT. CDR3 loop: CASSYEVAGGEYRETQYF. The CDR3 region has the DNA TGTGCCAGCAGTTATGAGGTAGCGGGGGGGGAGTATCGAGAGACCCAGTACTTC.

This chain connects TRBV7-3 to TRBJ1-4; no clear D gene. CDR3 length equals 14 residues. Germline lookup yields CDR1 SGHTA and CDR2 FQGTGA. The V and J ends lost 5 bases and 5 bases respectively, with 12 bases between them. Here the CDR3 DNA reads TGTGCCAGCAGCCCCGAGGCGGTGAATGAAAAACTGTTTTTT. Translation: CASSPEAVNEKLFF.

The V gene is TRBV28, the J gene TRBJ1-4, with a tentative D call TRBD1 (5 bases). Germline CDR1 reads MDHEN; CDR2 reads SYDVKM. Trimming shortened V by 7 bases and J by 9 bases, and 12 bases separated the two germline ends. CDR3 size: 12 residues. The CDR3 coding sequence is TGTGCCAGCACAGGAGGGGCAAAAAAACTGTTTTTT. Translation: CASTGGAKKLFF.

V gene TRBV19 combines with J gene TRBJ2-2; D might be TRBD2 (5 bases). Germline V gene data show CDR1 as LNHDA and CDR2 as SQIVND (reference sequence). This CDR3 contains 14 residues. V was pared by 3 bases and J by 4 bases, with 9 bases between. CDR3 sequence reads: CASSIAEGTGELFF. The DNA of the CDR3 is TGTGCCAGTAGTATCGCCGAGGGCACCGGGGAGCTGTTTTTT. Full variable domain (missing parts from reference TRBV19 and TRBJ2-2): DGGITQSPKYLFRKEGQNVTLSCEQNLNHDAMYWYRQDPGQGLRLIYYSQIVNDFQKGDIAEGYSVSREKKESFPLTVTSAQKNPTAFYLCASSIAEGTGELFFGEGSRLTVL.

The V call is TRBV2, the J call TRBJ1-1, with TRBD1 matching 7 bases. Germline loops: CDR1 SNHLY, CDR2 FYNNEI. The CDR3 has 11 residues. The V and J ends lost 8 bases and 8 bases, in that order; junction bases with no gene match: 5. The CDR3: CASGPDREAFF. The CDR3 DNA is TGTGCCAGCGGGCCGGACAGGGAAGCTTTCTTT.

The chain employs TRBV6-5 and TRBJ1-4; 8 bases agree with TRBD1. V was pared by 2 bases and J by 8 bases, with 4 bases of the junction left unmatched. CDR1 MNHEY and CDR2 SVGAGI come from the germline V gene. The CDR3 extends over 14 amino acids. The CDR3: CASSYGTGGEKLFF. In DNA, the CDR3 is TGTGCCAGCAGTTACGGGACAGGCGGGGAAAAACTGTTTTTT.

The J gene is TRBJ1-2, the V gene TRBV2; 9 bases match TRBD1. The CDR3 has 14 amino acids. Germline CDR1 SNHLY, CDR2 FYNNEI. J lost 8 bases, V lost 6 bases, and 10 bases had no gene match. CDR3 in amino acids: CASSGTGPIGGYTF. CDR3 nucleotides: TGTGCCAGCAGCGGGACAGGGCCCATCGGAGGCTACACCTTC.

The CDR3 DNA reads as TGTGCCAGTAGTATAACCCGACAGGCTGCAAGGGTGGGGTCTGAAGCTTTCTTT. It codes for CASSITRQAARVGSEAFF. The chain carries TRBV19 and TRBJ1-1, with TRBD1 as a possible D gene (6 bases). Germline CDR1 is LNHDA and CDR2 is SQIVND (reference sequence). Between the trimmed V and J ends, which lost 2 bases and 6 bases, there was a span of 25 bases. The CDR3 covers 18 residues.

The chain is built from TRBV10-1 and TRBJ2-1; D is uncertain. Looked up from germline, CDR1 is WNHNN and CDR2 is SYGVQD (reference sequence). CDR3 length equals 12 residues. V lost 3 bases, J lost 3 bases, and 3 bases lay in between. DNA of the CDR3: TGCGCCAGCAGTGACGGCTACAATGAGCAGTTCTTC. This gives the protein CASSDGYNEQFF.

The chain combines TRBV3-1 (or the pseudogene TRBV3-2) with TRBJ1-2; D may be TRBD1 (6 bases). Trimming removed 3 bases from V and 4 bases from J, with 9 bases in between. The germline V gene has CDR1 LGHDT and CDR2 YNNKEL (reference sequence). CDR3 length equals 13 residues. The CDR3 sequence: CASSHRGGYGYTF. The CDR3 bases are TGTGCCAGCAGCCATAGGGGGGGCTATGGCTACACCTTC.

The V and J genes are TRBV7-2 and TRBJ2-2, with TRBD2 identical over 10 bases. J gave up 1 base and V 0 bases, and 5 bases lay outside the gene matches. The CDR3 sequence is 18 residues long. The germline V gene has CDR1 SGHTA and CDR2 FQGNSA. This CDR3 is CASSLAWTSGLNTGELFF. Written as DNA, the CDR3 is TGTGCCAGCAGCTTAGCGTGGACTAGCGGCCTGAACACCGGGGAGCTGTTTTTT.

J is TRBJ2-3 and V is TRBV6-4; 11 nucleotides line up with TRBD2. V shed 5 bases, J shed 5 bases, and the junction held 6 bases outside the gene matches. This CDR3 is built from 15 residues. Germline V gene sequence: CDR1 MRHNA, CDR2 SNTAGT. The CDR3 DNA sequence: TGTGCCAGCAGTTTTGGTAGCGGGGGGGAAGATACGCAGTATTTT. It specifies CASSFGSGGEDTQYF.

V usage is TRBV5-6 and J usage is TRBJ1-5, with D uncertain. The CDR3 sequence is 15 residues long. The germline CDR1 and CDR2 sequences are SGHDT and YYEEEE. V gave up 5 bases and J gave up 4 bases, with 16 bases separating them. This chain's CDR3 is CASSLIGQGNQPQHF. CDR3 sequence (DNA): TGTGCCAGCAGTTTGATTGGGCAAGGAAATCAGCCCCAGCATTTT.

This clone has just one count. V usage is TRBV7-2 and J usage is TRBJ1-6; D is undetermined. The CDR3 is made up of 14 amino acids. V was shortened by 2 bases and J by 9 bases, with 11 bases between the two germline ends. The germline V gene has CDR1 SGHTA and CDR2 FQGNSA. DNA of the CDR3: TGTGCCAGCAGCTTATCTCGGGGAGGTTCACCCCTCCACTTT. It yields the protein CASSLSRGGSPLHF.

DNA for the CDR3: TGCGCCAGCAGCTTGGGGTACAAAAGTACCTACAATGAGCAGTTCTTC. Protein: CASSLGYKSTYNEQFF. This rearrangement joins TRBV5-1 to TRBJ2-1; D gene ambiguous. The V end was cut by 0 bases, the J end by 2 bases, with 12 bases between. Germline assignment: CDR1 SGHRS and CDR2 YFSETQ. The CDR3 consists of 16 residues.

The chain couples TRBV3-1 (or the pseudogene TRBV3-2) to TRBJ1-1; 10 positions agree with TRBD1. Per the germline V gene, CDR1 is LGHDT and CDR2 is YNNKEL (reference sequence). Germline trimming cut 4 bases from V and 0 bases from J; bases unmatched to any gene: 5. This CDR3 contains 16 residues. CDR3 sequence reads: CASSPRDRGVNTEAFF. The CDR3 DNA reads as TGTGCCAGCAGCCCCCGGGACAGGGGAGTGAACACTGAAGCTTTCTTT.

J is TRBJ2-3 and V is TRBV5-4; TRBD2 matches 11 bases. The germline gives CDR1 SGHNT, CDR2 YYREEE (reference sequence). V lost 4 bases, J lost 4 bases, and 8 bases stayed unmatched. The CDR3 sequence is 16 residues long. In DNA, the CDR3 is TGTGCCAGCAGCCAGGTAGCGGGGGGGCTGCCAGATACGCAGTATTTT. Residues: CASSQVAGGLPDTQYF.